The present T cell receptor (beta chain) was sequenced within a study of cytomegalovirus exposure and HLA in healthy donors. Germline CDR1 reads MGHRA; CDR2 reads YSYEKL. This CDR3 has 13 residues. The PCR contained 60 Vbeta and 13 Jbeta primers. TCRdb's table, derived via immunoSEQ multiplex PCR, lists solely in-frame clones and lacks some. The sample lists approximately 200,000 clones; more than 65% were seen once. The origin of this receptor is a girl aged 5-17 years in good health and CMV-seropositive. Sequenced input: PBMCs. The rearrangement joins TRBV4-1 to TRBJ2-5; D gene ambiguous. Matching the DNA end better, TRBJ2-7 makes the J call doubtful. The CDR3 is CASSQDWGYEQYF. CDR3 coding DNA: TGCGCCAGCAGCCAAGATTGGGGCTACGAGCAGTACTTC.